This T cell receptor beta chain was recovered during a study of quantifying T cell responses using KT2 cells. The overall study: cDNA was made from DNase-treated RNA using alpha and beta constant primers. A predetermined fluorescence threshold ended the second PCR, run as a qPCR.

Known numbers of the T cell clone KT2 were added to PBMC. A single-stranded UMI oligo with SP2 sequence was ligated to cDNA 3' ends. The first PCR ran 3 to 5 cycles with an equimolar RC1.1 and RC1.2 beta primer mix. From the second PCR onward, TCR alpha and beta chains were processed separately. One entry per CDR3 protein, called by TCRdb with MiXCR from the UMI-ligation and nested PCR reads. The table has some 41,000 distinct CDR3 sequences, over 15% seen once. V lost 2 bases, J lost 0 bases, and 9 bases lay in between. CDR3 size: 14 residues. Germline loops: CDR1 DFQATT, CDR2 SNEGSKA (reference sequence).

V and J are TRBV20-1 and TRBJ2-3; no firm D call. The specimen sequenced was PBMCs spiked with cells of the T cell clone KT2. This TCR derives from a human donor. The CDR3 spells CSARRSLSTDTQYF. Here the CDR3 DNA reads TGCAGTGCTAGAAGGAGCTTAAGCACAGATACGCAGTATTTT.